The 2 T cell receptor beta chains reported below all come from one sample, sequenced in a study of blood T cell repertoires in COVID-19. TCRdb's copy holds only in-frame clones and misses some; the assay was immunoSEQ multiplex PCR. The sample includes some 87,000 clones, roughly 86% of them seen just once. The sample comprised peripheral blood. These receptors came from a human donor in a cohort sampled during active COVID-19.

The chain has TRBV6-5 and TRBJ1-1, with D perhaps matching TRBD1 (5 bases). CDR1 and CDR2 from the germline V gene are MNHEY and SVGAGI. The CDR3 runs to 14 residues. With 6 bases removed from V and 3 bases from J, the gap between germline ends came to 14 bases. For the CDR3, the DNA is TGTGCCAGCAGCAAGACTTCAGGGCACACTGAAGCTTTCTTT. Protein: CASSKTSGHTEAFF.

The chain carries TRBV7-8 and TRBJ1-1; TRBD1 is a possible D gene (6 bases). The V end lost 4 bases, the J end lost 1 base, and 13 bases lay between the germline ends. Germline CDR1 reads SGHVS; CDR2 reads FQNEAQ. This CDR3 has 15 amino acids. DNA for the CDR3: TGTGCCAGCAGCTCCGCCCAGACAGGGAACACTGAAGCTTTCTTT. Its protein product is CASSSAQTGNTEAFF.